The source of this T cell receptor beta chain is a study of cytomegalovirus exposure and HLA in healthy donors. A multiplex PCR was run with 60 Vbeta primers and 13 Jbeta primers. The method was immunoSEQ multiplex PCR; TCRdb's version includes in-frame clones alone and lacks a portion of them. This table holds 200,000 to 300,000 clones, around 80% found once. The germline V gene has CDR1 LNHDA and CDR2 SQIVND (reference sequence). V was trimmed by 4 bases and J by 7 bases, leaving 17 bases between them. This CDR3 spans 15 amino acids. General observations from the study: Exclusion as indistinguishable affected some V segments, including TRBV6-2 and TRBV6-3. Whilst most TCR sequences proved rare, a subset of public TCRs occurred across many donors.

About this clone itself: Its matching antigen is unknown.

Although they were nominally healthy when sampled, donors likely had unrecorded immune exposures. The genes are TRBV19 and TRBJ1-5, with a possible D match to TRBD1 (6 bases). The clonotype was recovered from a woman aged 40 to 49 in good health and CMV-seropositive. The sequenced sample was PBMCs. The chain's CDR3 is CASSTRTARGQPQHF. DNA for the CDR3: TGTGCCAGTAGTACGCGGACAGCACGTGGGCAGCCCCAGCATTTT.